Listed here are 25 T cell receptor beta chains from one sample, sequenced in a study of T-cell memory formation after mild COVID-19. A single record per CDR3 protein comes from TCRdb applying MiXCR to the 5' RACE reads. Of roughly 350,000 distinct CDR3 sequences in the sample, around 27% were seen once. The specimen sequenced was PBMCs or a T cell subset sorted from them (not recorded which). All receptors derive from an adult woman who had mild COVID-19 (a few samples of this study predate the infection). Cell type and time point are not known.

This clonotype has just a few counts. The chain links TRBV2 to TRBJ2-2; possible D gene TRBD1, 5 bases. The V end was cut by 1 base, the J end by 0 bases, with 12 bases between. Per germline, CDR1 SNHLY and CDR2 FYNNEI. The CDR3 sequence is 17 residues long. For the CDR3, the DNA is TGTGCCAGCAGTGAAGTCATGGCAGGGCCGAACACCGGGGAGCTGTTTTTT. Amino acids: CASSEVMAGPNTGELFF.

This sequence joins TRBV7-2 and TRBJ2-5; D is unresolved. The length of the CDR3 is 14 residues. Trimming took 5 bases from V and 5 from J, leaving 15 bases between them. Germline loops: CDR1 SGHTA, CDR2 FQGNSA. DNA of the CDR3: TGTGCCAGCAGCGCCCCCCCCGGTGGGGAGACCCAGTACTTC. As protein: CASSAPPGGETQYF.

The chain employs TRBV29-1 and TRBJ2-3; weak D call: TRBD2 (7 bases). This CDR3 has 14 residues. V was trimmed by 6 bases and J by 0 bases, leaving 13 bases between them. Germline V gives CDR1 SQVTM, CDR2 ANQGSEA. The CDR3 here is CSVGAGASTDTQYF. DNA for the CDR3: TGCAGCGTCGGCGCGGGGGCTAGCACAGATACGCAGTATTTT.

This clonotype was recorded once. This chain links TRBV20-1 with TRBJ1-5; TRBD1 might be the D (5 bases). The length of the CDR3 is 13 residues. Trimming shortened V by 5 bases and J by 7 bases, and 15 bases separated the two germline ends. Germline V gene lookup returns CDR1 DFQATT and CDR2 SNEGSKA (reference sequence). CDR3 loop: CSAPLQGKQPQHF. The CDR3 region has the DNA TGCAGTGCTCCACTTCAGGGTAAACAGCCCCAGCATTTT.

This clonotype showed up many times. The chain has TRBV12-3 or TRBV12-4 and TRBJ2-2; D is uncertain. The V end lost 3 bases, the J end lost 0 bases, and 5 bases lay between the germline ends. The CDR3 runs 14 residues. CDR3 nucleotide sequence: TGTGCCAGCAGTTTTGTGGCGAACACCGGGGAGCTGTTTTTT. Translating it yields CASSFVANTGELFF.

This chain connects TRBV5-1 to TRBJ1-1; 7 nucleotides line up with TRBD1. The CDR3 is made up of 14 amino acids. Germline V CDR1 and CDR2: SGHRS, YFSETQ. Losses at the gene ends were 7 bases for V and 0 bases for J; bases not matched to a gene: 6. CDR3 bases: TGCGCCAGCGGACAGGACACCCTGAACACTGAAGCTTTCTTT. This gives the protein CASGQDTLNTEAFF.

This clonotype has a handful of counts. V and J are TRBV29-1 and TRBJ2-1; TRBD2 aligns across 9 bases. Germline V CDR1 and CDR2: SQVTM, ANQGSEA. This CDR3 has 14 amino acids. V was pared by 6 bases and J by 4 bases, with 7 bases of the junction left unmatched. CDR3 sequence reads: CSVRSGSLYNEQFF. CDR3 sequence (DNA): TGCAGCGTGCGTAGCGGGAGTTTGTACAATGAGCAGTTCTTC.

This clonotype was picked up a small number of times. This chain uses TRBV6-2 or TRBV6-3 with TRBJ2-1, with a possible D match to TRBD1 (6 bases). CDR3 length: 15 residues. V gave up 1 base and J gave up 0 bases, with 7 bases separating them. The germline gives CDR1 MNHEY, CDR2 SVGEGT. The CDR3 nucleotides read TGTGCCAGCAGTTACTTAGGGGGCTCCTACAATGAGCAGTTCTTC. It specifies CASSYLGGSYNEQFF.

The chain combines TRBV9 with TRBJ2-7, with TRBD2 identical over 11 bases. This CDR3 region has 16 residues. Germline lookup yields CDR1 SGDLS and CDR2 YYNGEE. Trimming removed 3 bases from V and 0 bases from J; junction bases left unmatched: 5. The CDR3 is CASSEGLAESSYEQYF. The CDR3 DNA is TGTGCCAGCAGCGAGGGACTAGCGGAGAGCTCCTACGAGCAGTACTTC.

CDR3 nucleotide sequence: TGTGCCAGCTCACCTTATAAGGGACTAGCGGGAGATGAGCAGTTCTTC. Translated, it gives CASSPYKGLAGDEQFF. The chain recombines TRBV18 with TRBJ2-1, with 14 bases matching TRBD2. J was trimmed by 8 bases and V by 3 bases; bases with no gene match: 6. CDR3 length: 16 residues. Per germline, CDR1 KGHSH and CDR2 LQKENI.

This clonotype occurred a few times. This rearrangement joins TRBV5-1 to TRBJ2-3; D is unresolved. The V gene's germline CDR1 is SGHRS and CDR2 YFSETQ. This CDR3 comprises 15 residues. Trimming pared 0 bases from V and 2 bases from J, leaving 10 bases between. The CDR3 spells CASSLEQTYTDTQYF. The CDR3 region has the DNA TGCGCCAGCAGCTTGGAACAGACCTACACAGATACGCAGTATTTT.

This chain joins TRBV7-9 and TRBJ2-5; 7 bases line up with TRBD1. Germline CDR1 is SEHNR and CDR2 is FQNEAQ (reference sequence). The CDR3 has 14 residues. With 2 bases clipped from V and 5 bases from J, the junction kept 5 bases outside the gene matches. CDR3 region: CASSLPRGYETQYF. DNA for the CDR3: TGTGCCAGCAGCTTACCCAGGGGGTATGAGACCCAGTACTTC.

In its sample, this clonotype was seen a few times. The chain joins TRBV20-1 to TRBJ2-5; D is undetermined. CDR3 length equals 13 residues. Trimming removed 5 bases at V and 2 bases at J, with 12 bases between. Per the germline V gene, CDR1 is DFQATT and CDR2 is SNEGSKA (reference sequence). The CDR3 loop is CSAGVGAQETQYF. CDR3 sequence (DNA): TGCAGTGCTGGAGTCGGAGCACAAGAGACCCAGTACTTC.

The chain employs TRBV29-1 and TRBJ1-4; D perhaps matches TRBD1 (5 bases). Trimming took 4 bases from V and 3 from J, leaving 9 bases between them. This CDR3 is 13 amino acids long. Germline V CDR1 and CDR2: SQVTM, ANQGSEA. The CDR3 nucleotides read TGCAGCGTTGCGACAGCCCCTAATGAAAAACTGTTTTTT. Translation: CSVATAPNEKLFF.

A few counts support this clonotype. This chain connects TRBV7-3 to TRBJ2-3; 8 bases align to TRBD1. The germline V gene has CDR1 SGHTA and CDR2 FQGTGA. The J segment lost 1 base and the V segment lost 1 base, leaving 4 bases of the junction unmatched. The CDR3 covers 16 residues. DNA for the CDR3: TGTGCCAGCAGCTTAATGGGCAGGGGGCGCACAGATACGCAGTATTTT. It encodes CASSLMGRGRTDTQYF.

This rearrangement joins TRBV10-3 to TRBJ2-2; TRBD2 matches 11 bases. This CDR3 is 16 amino acids long. The V gene's germline CDR1 is ENHRY and CDR2 SYGVKD. V shed 5 bases and J 1 base; nucleotides not matched to a gene: 3. This chain's CDR3 is CAISSGTSGNTGELFF. CDR3 in DNA: TGTGCCATCAGTTCCGGGACTAGCGGGAACACCGGGGAGCTGTTTTTT.

This CDR3 reads CASSPSGRADNEQFF. CDR3 DNA: TGTGCCAGCAGCCCTAGCGGGAGGGCAGACAATGAGCAGTTCTTC. This chain joins TRBV3-1 and TRBJ2-1; TRBD2 matches at 12 bases. The germline CDR1 and CDR2 sequences are LGHDT and YNNKEL (reference sequence). J lost 5 bases, V lost 4 bases, and 3 bases had no gene match. The CDR3 is made up of 15 amino acids.

The rearrangement links TRBV5-1 to TRBJ1-5; no clear D gene. The CDR3 has 13 amino acids. Trimming took 4 bases from V and 6 from J, leaving 11 bases between them. Germline CDR1 is SGHRS and CDR2 is YFSETQ. The CDR3 DNA reads as TGCGCCAGCAGCCCCGAGCTCGGTCAGCCCCAGCATTTT. Protein: CASSPELGQPQHF. The complete variable domain, with remaining parts taken from reference TRBV5-1 and TRBJ1-5, reads KAGVTQTPRYLIKTRGQQVTLSCSPISGHRSVSWYQQTPGQGLQFLFEYFSETQRNKGNFPGRFSGRQFSNSRSEMNVSTLELGDSALYLCASSPELGQPQHFGDGTRLSIL.

The V and J genes are TRBV2 and TRBJ2-4, with TRBD1 identical over 10 bases. The germline V gene has CDR1 SNHLY and CDR2 FYNNEI. Unmatched junction bases numbered 10, after V lost 6 bases and J lost 2 bases. This CDR3 spans 17 amino acids. The CDR3 spells CASRTPTGGATKNIQYF. In DNA, the CDR3 is TGTGCCAGCAGAACCCCGACAGGGGGCGCGACCAAAAACATTCAGTACTTC. Based on the CDR3 plus reference TRBV2 and TRBJ2-4, the full variable domain is EPEVTQTPSHQVTQMGQEVILRCVPISNHLYFYWYRQILGQKVEFLVSFYNNEISEKSEIFDDQFSVERPDGSNFTLKIRSTKLEDSAMYFCASRTPTGGATKNIQYFGAGTRLSVL.

The sample holds a few counts of this clonotype. CDR3 residues: CSARNVRGANTGELFF. DNA of the CDR3: TGCAGTGCAAGAAACGTCAGGGGTGCGAACACCGGGGAGCTGTTTTTT. The chain recombines TRBV20-1 with TRBJ2-2; D might be TRBD1 (6 bases). V gave up 6 bases and J gave up 0 bases, with 17 bases separating them. Germline assignment: CDR1 DFQATT and CDR2 SNEGSKA (reference sequence). The CDR3 is made up of 16 amino acids.

This chain links TRBV5-1 with TRBJ1-5, with D possibly matching TRBD1 (5 bases). The CDR3 contains 16 residues. Germline lookup yields CDR1 SGHRS and CDR2 YFSETQ. V was cut by 0 bases and J by 1 base, with 11 bases left in between. CDR3 in DNA: TGCGCCAGCAGCTTGGGCACAGGAGGCAGCAATCAGCCCCAGCATTTT. As protein: CASSLGTGGSNQPQHF.

The chain employs TRBV29-1 and TRBJ1-1, with 9 positions matching TRBD1. The CDR3 covers 11 residues. Germline lookup yields CDR1 SQVTM and CDR2 ANQGSEA. V lost 0 bases and J lost 10; bases outside the gene matches: 0. The CDR3 loop reads CSVEETGGAFF. DNA of the CDR3: TGCAGCGTTGAAGAGACAGGGGGAGCTTTCTTT.

The V and J genes are TRBV4-3 and TRBJ2-5; D perhaps matches TRBD2 (6 bases). Trimming stripped 0 bases from V and 5 bases from J, with 16 bases between. From germline, CDR1 is LGHNA and CDR2 YSLEER. This CDR3 is built from 16 residues. As DNA, the CDR3 is TGCGCCAGCAGCCAAGAGGGGGTTGGGGGGTTCGAGACCCAGTACTTC. Its protein product is CASSQEGVGGFETQYF.

This clonotype has a handful of counts. The chain combines TRBV6-5 with TRBJ2-1; 9 bases are a match to TRBD2. J was trimmed by 5 bases and V by 5 bases; bases with no gene match: 10. Germline loops: CDR1 MNHEY, CDR2 SVGAGI. This CDR3 spans 16 amino acids. DNA of the CDR3: TGTGCCAGCAGTCCCCTGAAAGCGGGAGGCCACAATGAGCAGTTCTTC. This gives the protein CASSPLKAGGHNEQFF.

The chain combines TRBV2 with TRBJ1-2, with no clear D. This CDR3 is built from 12 residues. CDR1 SNHLY and CDR2 FYNNEI come from the germline V gene. V gave up 3 bases and J gave up 6 bases, with 8 bases separating them. Here the CDR3 reads CASSDTGNGYTF. In nucleotides, the CDR3 is TGTGCCAGCAGTGATACGGGGAATGGCTACACCTTC.